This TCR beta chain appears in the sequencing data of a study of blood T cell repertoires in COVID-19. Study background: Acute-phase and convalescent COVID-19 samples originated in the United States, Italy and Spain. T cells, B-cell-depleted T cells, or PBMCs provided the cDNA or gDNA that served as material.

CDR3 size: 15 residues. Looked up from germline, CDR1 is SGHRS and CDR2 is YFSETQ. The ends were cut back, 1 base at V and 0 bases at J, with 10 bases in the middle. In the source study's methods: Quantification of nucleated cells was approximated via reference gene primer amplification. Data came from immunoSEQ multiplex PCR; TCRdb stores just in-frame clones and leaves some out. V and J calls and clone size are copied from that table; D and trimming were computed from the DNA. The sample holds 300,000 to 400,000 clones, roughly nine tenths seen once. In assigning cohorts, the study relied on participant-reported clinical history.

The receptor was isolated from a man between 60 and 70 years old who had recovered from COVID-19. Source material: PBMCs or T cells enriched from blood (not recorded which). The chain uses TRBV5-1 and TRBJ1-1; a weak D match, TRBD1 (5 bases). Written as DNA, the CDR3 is TGCGCCAGCAGCTTGTATCAAGGGGTGAACACTGAAGCTTTCTTT. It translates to CASSLYQGVNTEAFF.